Following are 18 T cell receptor beta chains from one sample sequenced in a study of blood T cells in healthy people across ages. Then a second PCR, running about 6 to 11 cycles, was carried out with a sample-barcoded 5' primer and a J-beta primer mix. TCRdb itself ran the 5' RACE reads through MiXCR, one entry per CDR3 protein. The table records more than 650,000 distinct CDR3 sequences, about 24% of them present only once. Sequenced: blood. The receptors stem from a man in his 70s in good health.

This clonotype was observed a handful of times. This chain joins TRBV4-1 and TRBJ2-3, with TRBD2 identical over 8 bases. CDR3 length: 16 residues. The V and J ends lost 6 bases and 1 base, in that order; junction bases with no gene match: 9. Germline V CDR1 and CDR2: MGHRA, YSYEKL. CDR3 nucleotide sequence: TGCGCCAGCAGGGGAACCGGGACTAGAGGCACAGATACGCAGTATTTT. This sequence encodes CASRGTGTRGTDTQYF.

This clonotype was seen a few times. V gene TRBV7-2 combines with J gene TRBJ2-1; D unclear. Trimming stripped 8 bases from V and 1 base from J, with 12 bases between. The CDR3 is 14 residues long. CDR1 SGHTA and CDR2 FQGNSA come from the germline V gene. Here the CDR3 reads CASGSYGSYNEQFF. CDR3 nucleotides: TGTGCCAGCGGGTCGTACGGTTCCTACAATGAGCAGTTCTTC.

This clonotype was observed many times. The chain couples TRBV20-1 to TRBJ2-3, with D possibly being TRBD2 (5 bases). Germline V lookup: CDR1 DFQATT, CDR2 SNEGSKA (reference sequence). Trimming removed 5 bases from V and 6 bases from J, with 18 bases in between. The CDR3 has 14 amino acids. The chain's CDR3 is CSAPRDFPGDTQYF. CDR3 DNA: TGCAGTGCTCCTAGAGACTTCCCGGGGGATACGCAGTATTTT.

The chain is built from TRBV24-1 and TRBJ2-3, with D hard to call. Germline CDR1 is KGHDR and CDR2 is SFDVKD. The CDR3 is made up of 15 amino acids. Trimming removed 2 bases from V and 6 bases from J, with 14 bases in between. Here the CDR3 DNA reads TGTGCCACCAGTGATTCGACCCCAGGCGCGGATACGCAGTATTTT. This encodes CATSDSTPGADTQYF.

The chain uses TRBV24-1 and TRBJ1-2, with D tentatively TRBD1 (6 bases). CDR3 size: 13 residues. Germline V lookup: CDR1 KGHDR, CDR2 SFDVKD. Trimming shortened V by 3 bases and J by 6 bases, and 10 bases separated the two germline ends. This CDR3 is CATSDVNRDGYTF. The CDR3 coding sequence is TGTGCCACCAGTGATGTAAACAGGGATGGCTACACCTTC.

V is TRBV20-1 and J is TRBJ2-3, with 13 nucleotides matching TRBD2. Unmatched junction bases numbered 3, after V lost 1 base and J lost 2 bases. Germline V gene data show CDR1 as DFQATT and CDR2 as SNEGSKA (reference sequence). The CDR3 contains 16 residues. CDR3 nucleotides: TGCAGTGCTAGAGTGGGACTAGCGGGGCTCACAGATACGCAGTATTTT. Translated, it gives CSARVGLAGLTDTQYF.

This clonotype occurred many times. CDR3 sequence: CASSLGPAGWTDTQYF. DNA of the CDR3: TGTGCCAGCAGTTTAGGCCCCGCGGGGTGGACAGATACGCAGTATTTT. The V call is TRBV12-3 or TRBV12-4, the J call TRBJ2-3, with D tentatively TRBD2 (6 bases). This CDR3 region has 16 residues. With 1 base removed from V and 3 bases from J, the gap between germline ends came to 14 bases.

As for this clonotype: A read error is likely, as this CDR3 ends without the conserved phenylalanine or tryptophan. CDR3: CASSKQGPDQPQHL. The CDR3 DNA reads TGTGCCAGCAGTAAACAGGGACCGGATCAGCCCCAGCATCTT. V and J are TRBV12-3 or TRBV12-4 and TRBJ1-5; tentative D call: TRBD1 (6 bases). The CDR3 sequence is 14 residues long. Deletions cut 5 bases from V and 5 bases from J, with 13 bases between.

J is TRBJ1-2 and V is TRBV29-1; 8 positions agree with TRBD1. Germline CDR1 SQVTM, CDR2 ANQGSEA. The CDR3 sequence is 13 residues long. V lost 4 bases and J lost 1; bases outside the gene matches: 2. This CDR3 reads CSVVTGDNYGYTF. DNA of the CDR3: TGCAGCGTTGTGACAGGGGATAACTATGGCTACACCTTC. Combining the CDR3 with reference TRBV29-1 and TRBJ1-2 gives the whole variable domain SAVISQKPSRDICQRGTSLTIQCQVDSQVTMMFWYRQQPGQSLTLIATANQGSEATYESGFVIDKFPISRPNLTFSTLTVSNMSPEDSSIYLCSVVTGDNYGYTFGSGTRLTVV.

The chain links TRBV5-1 to TRBJ2-2; TRBD1 is a possible D gene (6 bases). Trimming removed 1 base at V and 1 base at J, with 11 bases between. Germline CDR1 and CDR2: SGHRS and YFSETQ. The CDR3 runs to 16 residues. For the CDR3, the DNA is TGCGCCAGCAGCTTGAGTCCAGGGGTGAACACCGGGGAGCTGTTTTTT. This sequence encodes CASSLSPGVNTGELFF.

This clonotype was counted a few times. The rearrangement joins TRBV12-3 or TRBV12-4 to TRBJ1-4, with TRBD1 matching over 7 bases. J was trimmed by 8 bases and V by 3 bases; bases with no gene match: 9. CDR3 size: 15 residues. CDR3 loop: CASSFRQGVGEKLFF. CDR3 bases: TGTGCCAGCAGTTTCCGACAGGGAGTGGGGGAAAAACTGTTTTTT.

The chain has TRBV28 and TRBJ2-3; tentatively, D is TRBD2 (6 bases). CDR3 length: 12 residues. Germline V gene lookup returns CDR1 MDHEN and CDR2 SYDVKM. The V end was cut by 6 bases, the J end by 6 bases, with 10 bases between. CDR3 sequence reads: CASRGGKDTQYF. The CDR3 DNA follows: TGTGCCAGCAGGGGGGGTAAGGATACGCAGTATTTT.

This clonotype was observed a handful of times. The junction and the germline gene differ at one end; a read error may be behind it. The rearrangement joins TRBV7-9 to TRBJ2-3; D is unresolved. The CDR3 runs 13 residues. Germline V gene data show CDR1 as SEHNR and CDR2 as FQNEAQ (reference sequence). The CDR3 here is CASSFPRTDAQYF. The CDR3 region has the DNA TGTGCCAGCAGCTTCCCACGCACAGATGCGCAGTATTTT.

This clonotype has ten or more counts. The rearrangement uses TRBV29-1 and TRBJ2-7; D gene unclear. The V end lost 6 bases, the J end lost 3 bases, and 12 bases lay between the germline ends. The CDR3 spans 12 residues. Germline V gene data show CDR1 as SQVTM and CDR2 as ANQGSEA. The CDR3 sequence is CSVTLELYEQYF. CDR3 in DNA: TGCAGCGTCACCTTGGAGCTCTACGAGCAGTACTTC.

This chain uses TRBV18 with TRBJ1-3, with a tentative D call TRBD1 (6 bases). V gave up 5 bases and J gave up 1 base, with 15 bases separating them. Germline loops: CDR1 KGHSH, CDR2 LQKENI. The CDR3 loop spans 16 amino acids. The CDR3 nucleotides are TGTGCCAGCTCAGCTTCACAGGGTGTTTCTGGAAACACCATATATTTT. Its protein product is CASSASQGVSGNTIYF.

The gene calls are TRBV6-6 and TRBJ2-7, with D perhaps TRBD2 (5 bases). This CDR3 region has 15 residues. V lost 0 bases to trimming and J lost 4 bases, with 13 bases between them. Germline CDR1 reads MNHNY; CDR2 reads SVGAGI (reference sequence). CDR3 region: CASSYSPEGAYEQYV. In DNA form, the CDR3 reads TGTGCCAGCAGTTACTCGCCTGAGGGAGCTTACGAGCAGTACGTC.

This chain links TRBV24-1 with TRBJ2-5, with 8 bases fitting TRBD2. The last part of the DNA fits TRBJ2-1 better; the J call may be wrong. The CDR3 runs 17 residues. The germline CDR1 and CDR2 sequences are KGHDR and SFDVKD. CDR3 in amino acids: CATSDSPGLEMGNEQFF. CDR3 nucleotides: TGTGCCACCAGTGATTCACCGGGACTAGAGATGGGCAATGAGCAGTTCTTC.

This sequence joins TRBV7-2 and TRBJ2-1, with TRBD2 identical over 10 bases. CDR3 size: 16 residues. Germline trimming cut 1 base from V and 9 bases from J; bases unmatched to any gene: 9. The germline V gene has CDR1 SGHTA and CDR2 FQGNSA. The CDR3 DNA reads as TGTGCCAGCAGCTTAGGGGCTAGCGGGGGTATCGGTGAGCAGTTCTTC. Protein: CASSLGASGGIGEQFF.